This T cell receptor beta chain was observed in a study of blood T cells in healthy people across ages. Whole-study results and caveats: In these data, TCR beta diversity tracked strongly with naive T cell percentage. It was held that the diversity estimates obtained from one million T cells were underestimates. Both higher diversity and more naive CD4+ cells marked long-lived donors when set against aged donors.

The CDR3 sequence is 12 residues long. The V gene's germline CDR1 is SEHNR and CDR2 FQNEAQ (reference sequence). V was cut by 4 bases and J by 2 bases, with 5 bases left in between. In its sample, this clonotype was seen a few times. No antigen is known for it. PCR was performed a second time for roughly 7 to 11 cycles using a sample-barcoded 5' primer and a J-beta primer mix. A single record per CDR3 protein comes from TCRdb applying MiXCR to the 5' RACE reads. This sample has more than 1,000,000 distinct CDR3 sequences; about 25% occur once, and the top ten carry about 0.8%. No fewer than 6 micrograms of total RNA were isolated from every sample. These data were likewise used in another study, on T cells of mothers and their children.

This TCR was sampled from a girl aged 2-10 years in good health. V is TRBV7-9 and J is TRBJ1-2; no clear D gene. The sequenced sample was blood. The CDR3 DNA reads TGTGCCAGCAGCTGGGAGAACTATGGCTACACCTTC. Amino acid sequence: CASSWENYGYTF.